The T cell receptor (beta chain) under discussion was sequenced for a study of memory CD4+ T cells and cytomegalovirus serostatus. Notes on this clone: Its target is unknown.

Single viable CD3+CD4+CD8-CD45RO+ cells were sorted as the memory CD4+ T cells. Donors' CMV status reflects serum IgG against pp150, pp28, p38, p52. Study findings and constraints: Repertoires predicted CMV serostatus with median bootstrapped AUC of about 0.95.

In the original processing: Out-of-frame sequences were removed, leaving a few million distinct TCRbeta sequences. Data came from immunoSEQ multiplex PCR; TCRdb stores just in-frame clones and leaves some out. V, J and clone size reflect that table, while D and trimming were determined from the DNA. Among more than 45,000 clones listed, just under 80% were seen once. This sequence originates from an adult in good health and CMV-seronegative. Sequencing was done on a sample of memory CD4+ T cells from blood.

The CDR3: CASSEAEQGSPSGNTIYF. As DNA, the CDR3 is TGTGCCAGCAGTGAAGCGGAACAGGGTTCCCCTTCTGGAAACACCATATATTTT. The chain recombines TRBV2 with TRBJ1-3; the D gene is possibly TRBD1 (6 bases). The CDR3 length is 18 residues. Germline lookup yields CDR1 SNHLY and CDR2 FYNNEI. Trimming took off 0 bases at V and 1 base at J, with 16 bases between the two ends.